The 23 T cell receptor beta chains below come from one sample, sequenced in a study of blood T cell repertoires in COVID-19 (dated by TCRdb to about 2020). Library preparation employed the immunoSEQ multiplex PCR assay. TCRdb's version of the immuneACCESS table is confined to in-frame rearrangements and falls short of the full clone set. An unresolved V gene accounts for under half of the shortfall where checked; the remainder is of unknown origin. The sample table records 25,000 to 30,000 clones; roughly 89% of these occur just once. The ten largest clones take up approximately 2.6% of the sample. Sequencing was done on a sample of peripheral blood. Receptors were obtained from a human donor in a cohort sampled during active COVID-19.

This clone was counted a few times. The chain's CDR3 is CASRGQGNDGYTF. CDR3 DNA sequence: TGTGCCAGTCGTGGACAGGGGAACGATGGCTACACCTTC. The chain couples TRBV19 to TRBJ1-2; TRBD1 agrees at 9 bases. The CDR3 contains 13 residues. The germline CDR1 and CDR2 sequences are LNHDA and SQIVND (reference sequence). V shed 8 bases, J shed 6 bases, and the junction held 7 bases outside the gene matches.

V and J are TRBV7-8 and TRBJ2-7, with TRBD1 as a possible D gene (5 bases). CDR1 and CDR2 (germline): SGHVS, FQNEAQ. The V gene lost 4 bases and the J gene lost 3 bases, with 16 bases spanning the gap. This CDR3 spans 15 amino acids. CDR3 amino acids: CASSSPRRALYEQYF. CDR3 nucleotides: TGTGCCAGCAGCTCCCCCCGCAGGGCCCTCTACGAGCAGTACTTC.

The chain uses TRBV6-4 and TRBJ2-3; D is uncertain. Germline-derived CDR1 and CDR2 are MRHNA and SNTAGT. Trimming cost V 2 bases and J 4 bases, with 7 bases left between them. The CDR3 has 13 amino acids. The CDR3 bases are TGTGCCAGCAGTGACCTCTTCTCAGATACGCAGTATTTT. It codes for CASSDLFSDTQYF.

The chain carries TRBV9 and TRBJ2-3; 10 bases are a match to TRBD2. The ends lost 1 base at V and 4 bases at J; junction bases unmatched: 9. Germline V lookup: CDR1 SGDLS, CDR2 YYNGEE. The CDR3 covers 17 residues. The CDR3 DNA reads TGTGCCAGCAGCGTATGGGAGCGGGGGGGCCGGGCAGATACGCAGTATTTT. Protein sequence: CASSVWERGGRADTQYF.

The CDR3 DNA reads TGTGCCAGCAGCGTAGATCCGGGGGTTAGCACAGATACGCAGTATTTT. Amino acid sequence: CASSVDPGVSTDTQYF. J is TRBJ2-3 and V is TRBV9; D is perhaps TRBD2 (6 bases). CDR3 size: 16 residues. V shed 0 bases and J shed 0 bases, with 11 bases lying between them. Germline V gives CDR1 SGDLS, CDR2 YYNGEE.

A single count supports this clone. The gene calls are TRBV5-6 and TRBJ2-2, with TRBD1 matching over 7 bases. This CDR3 is built from 17 residues. From germline, CDR1 is SGHDT and CDR2 YYEEEE. The trim removed 4 bases at V and 1 base at J, leaving 10 bases unmatched. In nucleotides, the CDR3 is TGTGCCAGCAGCATGACCGGGGACAGAGGGAACACCGGGGAGCTGTTTTTT. Its translation is CASSMTGDRGNTGELFF.

CDR3 protein: CASINRAISGNTIYF. CDR3 nucleotides: TGTGCCAGCATCAACAGGGCGATCTCTGGAAACACCATATATTTT. This chain links TRBV6-5 with TRBJ1-3; tentative D call: TRBD1 (6 bases). Trimming shortened V by 7 bases and J by 0 bases, and 13 bases separated the two germline ends. Germline CDR1 MNHEY, CDR2 SVGAGI. The CDR3 totals 15 residues.

This clone was seen a single time. The chain recombines TRBV7-9 with TRBJ2-1, with 8 bases aligning to TRBD1. Trimming removed 5 bases from V and 1 base from J; junction bases left unmatched: 13. Germline V gene sequence: CDR1 SEHNR, CDR2 FQNEAQ (reference sequence). The CDR3 is 18 amino acids. The CDR3, as DNA: TGTGCCAGCAGCCCCCCGCCCCGACACAGGGGGTCCTACAATGAGCAGTTCTTC. This sequence encodes CASSPPPRHRGSYNEQFF.

V usage is TRBV3-1 (or the pseudogene TRBV3-2) and J usage is TRBJ2-1; TRBD2 aligns across 10 bases. With 7 bases clipped from V and 7 bases from J, the junction kept 4 bases outside the gene matches. The CDR3 runs to 13 residues. The germline gives CDR1 LGHDT, CDR2 YNNKEL (reference sequence). The CDR3 protein is CASKGLAHNEQFF. CDR3 DNA: TGTGCCAGCAAGGGACTAGCGCATAATGAGCAGTTCTTC.

The V and J genes are TRBV6-6 and TRBJ1-1; 7 bases map to TRBD1. J lost 2 bases, V lost 7 bases, and 4 bases had no gene match. Germline-derived CDR1 and CDR2 are MNHNY and SVGAGI (reference sequence). The CDR3 spans 13 residues. CDR3 DNA sequence: TGTGCCAGCACCTACAGGGGCAACACTGAAGCTTTCTTT. This codes for CASTYRGNTEAFF.

This chain joins TRBV9 and TRBJ2-1, with 8 bases matching TRBD2. The J segment lost 10 bases and the V segment lost 9 bases, leaving 12 bases of the junction unmatched. This CDR3 region has 13 residues. Germline CDR1 SGDLS, CDR2 YYNGEE. The CDR3: CATSLNSGAEQFF. The CDR3 DNA sequence: TGTGCCACCTCGCTTAATAGCGGGGCCGAGCAGTTCTTC.

This chain links TRBV5-8 with TRBJ2-1, with a tentative D call TRBD2 (5 bases). Germline loops: CDR1 SGHTS, CDR2 YDEGEE. The CDR3 has 16 amino acids. V was cut by 4 bases and J by 0 bases, with 14 bases left in between. CDR3 loop: CASSRLLGSSYNEQFF. The CDR3, as DNA: TGTGCCAGCAGCCGGTTGTTAGGGAGCTCCTACAATGAGCAGTTCTTC.

The CDR3 DNA sequence: TGTGCCAGCAGCCAAGACTCCGAGCAGTACTTC. Protein sequence: CASSQDSEQYF. The V gene is TRBV2, the J gene TRBJ2-7; D call uncertain. The CDR3 has 11 amino acids. The germline V and J ends were trimmed by 6 bases and 6 bases, with 9 bases remaining between them. Germline assignment: CDR1 SNHLY and CDR2 FYNNEI. Together with reference TRBV2 and TRBJ2-7, the CDR3 gives the full variable domain: EPEVTQTPSHQVTQMGQEVILRCVPISNHLYFYWYRQILGQKVEFLVSFYNNEISEKSEIFDDQFSVERPDGSNFTLKIRSTKLEDSAMYFCASSQDSEQYFGPGTRLTVT.

The chain employs TRBV11-2 and TRBJ2-1; D ambiguous. CDR3 length: 16 amino acids. Trimming stripped 1 base from V and 4 bases from J, with 14 bases between. Germline V gives CDR1 SGHAT, CDR2 FQNNGV. The CDR3 DNA is TGTGCCAGCAGCTTAGCAGGTCCCATGGGTTACAATGAGCAGTTCTTC. The encoded protein is CASSLAGPMGYNEQFF.

The CDR3 region is CASSLTAGADTGELFF. As DNA, the CDR3 is TGTGCCAGTAGTCTCACAGCGGGAGCGGACACCGGGGAGCTGTTTTTT. V usage is TRBV19 and J usage is TRBJ2-2; 8 nucleotides align to TRBD2. This CDR3 has 16 residues. In germline, CDR1 is LNHDA, CDR2 SQIVND (reference sequence). V was clipped by 5 bases and J by 3 bases; unmatched bases: 8.

The J gene is TRBJ2-2, the V gene TRBV7-8; the match to TRBD2 covers 10 bases. Germline V gives CDR1 SGHVS, CDR2 FQNEAQ. With 7 bases clipped from V and 6 bases from J, the junction kept 8 bases outside the gene matches. The CDR3 extends over 15 amino acids. CDR3 sequence: CASTTAGGFPGELFF. As DNA, the CDR3 is TGTGCCAGCACTACAGCGGGAGGGTTCCCCGGGGAGCTGTTTTTT.

The chain joins TRBV11-1 to TRBJ2-2; D remains unclear. Trimming stripped 1 base from V and 0 bases from J, with 9 bases between. Germline lookup yields CDR1 SGHAT and CDR2 FQDESV (reference sequence). The length of the CDR3 is 16 residues. The CDR3 is CASSLGGGTNTGELFF. In DNA, the CDR3 is TGTGCCAGCAGCTTAGGTGGCGGTACGAACACCGGGGAGCTGTTTTTT.

The rearrangement uses TRBV29-1 and TRBJ2-3, with 8 nucleotides matching TRBD2. From germline, CDR1 is SQVTM and CDR2 ANQGSEA. V lost 5 bases and J lost 0; bases outside the gene matches: 16. CDR3 size: 18 residues. As DNA, the CDR3 is TGCAGCGTTAGCTCAGGGTGGCGGGGGGCCCCTAGCACAGATACGCAGTATTTT. Protein product: CSVSSGWRGAPSTDTQYF.

The chain carries TRBV11-2 and TRBJ2-7; 14 nucleotides match TRBD2. CDR1 and CDR2 from the germline V gene are SGHAT and FQNNGV. This CDR3 is 15 amino acids long. V dropped 5 bases and J dropped 2; count of bases not matched to a gene: 2. CDR3 nucleotides: TGTGCCAGCAGCCAGGGACTAGCGGGGGCCTACGAGCAGTACTTC. Its protein product is CASSQGLAGAYEQYF.

Comments on this clone: The junction and the germline gene differ at one end; a read error may be behind it. The rearrangement joins TRBV4-1 to TRBJ2-3, with 9 bases lining up with TRBD2. The germline V gene has CDR1 MGHRA and CDR2 YSYEKL. The CDR3 is 16 amino acids. CDR3 sequence: CASSQEGGGGTDTQYF. In DNA form, the CDR3 reads TGCGCCAGCAGCCAAGAGGGCGGGGGGGGCACGGATACGCAGTATTTT.

The gene calls are TRBV3-1 (or the pseudogene TRBV3-2) and TRBJ2-7; tentative D call: TRBD2 (7 bases). V was trimmed by 4 bases and J by 10 bases, leaving 14 bases between them. CDR1 and CDR2 (germline): LGHDT, YNNKEL (reference sequence). CDR3 length: 12 amino acids. As DNA, the CDR3 is TGTGCCAGCAGCCTGGGGGGGGCGGCCCAGTACTTC. Amino acids: CASSLGGAAQYF.

The chain couples TRBV29-1 to TRBJ2-2; TRBD2 matches at 7 bases. Germline V gene data show CDR1 as SQVTM and CDR2 as ANQGSEA. Trimming at V came to 7 bases and at J to 1 base, leaving 15 bases not matched to a gene. This CDR3 comprises 17 residues. The CDR3, as DNA: TGCAGCGGGTTCGTCGCGGGGGAGGGGCGGAACACCGGGGAGCTGTTTTTT. This gives the protein CSGFVAGEGRNTGELFF.

The chain joins TRBV2 to TRBJ2-1; 7 bases line up with TRBD2. Germline lookup yields CDR1 SNHLY and CDR2 FYNNEI. V lost 1 base, J lost 6 bases, and 6 bases stayed unmatched. CDR3 length equals 15 residues. In DNA form, the CDR3 reads TGTGCCAGCAGTGAAGGTGTGTGGGGGGGCAATGAGCAGTTCTTC. This codes for CASSEGVWGGNEQFF.